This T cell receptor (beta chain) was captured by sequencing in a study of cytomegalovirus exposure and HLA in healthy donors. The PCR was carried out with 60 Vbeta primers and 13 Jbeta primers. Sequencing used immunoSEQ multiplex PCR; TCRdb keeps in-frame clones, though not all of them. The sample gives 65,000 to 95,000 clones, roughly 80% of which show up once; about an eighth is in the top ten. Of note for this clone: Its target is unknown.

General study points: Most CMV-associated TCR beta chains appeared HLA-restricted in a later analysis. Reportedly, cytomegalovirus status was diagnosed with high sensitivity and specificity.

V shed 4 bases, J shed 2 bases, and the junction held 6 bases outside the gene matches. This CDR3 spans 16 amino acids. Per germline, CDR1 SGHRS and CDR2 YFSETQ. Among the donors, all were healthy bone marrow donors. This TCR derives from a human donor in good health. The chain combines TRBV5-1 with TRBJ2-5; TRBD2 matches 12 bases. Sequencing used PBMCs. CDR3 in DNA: TGCGCCAGCAGCCCGCTAGGACTAGCGGGGCAAGAGACCCAGTACTTC. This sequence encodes CASSPLGLAGQETQYF.